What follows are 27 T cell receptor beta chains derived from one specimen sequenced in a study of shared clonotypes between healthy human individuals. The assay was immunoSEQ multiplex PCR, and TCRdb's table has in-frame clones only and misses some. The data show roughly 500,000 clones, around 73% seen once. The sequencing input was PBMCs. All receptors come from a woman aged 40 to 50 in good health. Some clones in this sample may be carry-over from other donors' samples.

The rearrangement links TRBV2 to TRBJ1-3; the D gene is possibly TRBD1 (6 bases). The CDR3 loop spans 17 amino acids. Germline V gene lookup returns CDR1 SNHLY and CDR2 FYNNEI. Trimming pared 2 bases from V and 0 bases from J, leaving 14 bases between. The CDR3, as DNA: TGTGCCAGCAGTGAACTGGGGGCCAGGGGCTCTGGAAACACCATATATTTT. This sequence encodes CASSELGARGSGNTIYF. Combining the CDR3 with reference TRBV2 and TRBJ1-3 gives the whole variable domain EPEVTQTPSHQVTQMGQEVILRCVPISNHLYFYWYRQILGQKVEFLVSFYNNEISEKSEIFDDQFSVERPDGSNFTLKIRSTKLEDSAMYFCASSELGARGSGNTIYFGEGSWLTVV.

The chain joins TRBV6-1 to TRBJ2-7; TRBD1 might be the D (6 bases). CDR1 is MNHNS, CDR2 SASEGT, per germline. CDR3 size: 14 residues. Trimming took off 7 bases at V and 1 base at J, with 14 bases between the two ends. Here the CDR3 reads CASNHRDRSYEQYF. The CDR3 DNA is TGTGCCAGCAACCACAGGGATCGGTCCTACGAGCAGTACTTC.

CDR3 DNA sequence: TGTGCCAGCAGCCCCCAGACTAGCGGGAGGCTCACAGATACGCAGTATTTT. Protein: CASSPQTSGRLTDTQYF. The chain couples TRBV7-2 to TRBJ2-3; the match to TRBD2 covers 13 bases. CDR3 length equals 17 residues. Germline-derived CDR1 and CDR2 are SGHTA and FQGNSA. Trimming took 5 bases from V and 2 from J; bases not matched to a gene: 7.

The CDR3 reads CASRVTGGYEQYF. Written as DNA, the CDR3 is TGTGCCAGTAGGGTAACAGGGGGGTACGAGCAGTACTTC. The V gene is TRBV19, the J gene TRBJ2-7; TRBD1 aligns across 8 bases. V shed 6 bases and J 4 bases; nucleotides not matched to a gene: 5. CDR3 length: 13 amino acids. Germline CDR1 is LNHDA and CDR2 is SQIVND (reference sequence). Full variable domain (remainder filled in from reference TRBV19 and TRBJ2-7): DGGITQSPKYLFRKEGQNVTLSCEQNLNHDAMYWYRQDPGQGLRLIYYSQIVNDFQKGDIAEGYSVSREKKESFPLTVTSAQKNPTAFYLCASRVTGGYEQYFGPGTRLTVT.

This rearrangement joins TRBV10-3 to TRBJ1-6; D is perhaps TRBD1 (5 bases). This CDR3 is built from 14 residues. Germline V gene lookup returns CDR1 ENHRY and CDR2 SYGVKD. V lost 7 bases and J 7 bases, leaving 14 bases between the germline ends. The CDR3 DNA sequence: TGTGCCATCACCAGCACCAGGGAAAATTCACCCCTCCACTTT. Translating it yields CAITSTRENSPLHF.

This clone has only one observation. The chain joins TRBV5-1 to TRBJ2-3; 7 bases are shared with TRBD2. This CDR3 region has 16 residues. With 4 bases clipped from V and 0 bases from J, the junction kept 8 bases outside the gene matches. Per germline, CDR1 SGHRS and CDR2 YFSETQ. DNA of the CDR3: TGCGCCAGCAGCCCCTGGGGTAGCGGGAGCACAGATACGCAGTATTTT. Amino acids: CASSPWGSGSTDTQYF.

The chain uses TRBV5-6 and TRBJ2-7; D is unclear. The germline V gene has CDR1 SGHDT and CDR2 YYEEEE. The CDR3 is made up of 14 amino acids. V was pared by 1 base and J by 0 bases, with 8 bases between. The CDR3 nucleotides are TGTGCCAGCAGCTTGACAGTGAGCTCCTACGAGCAGTACTTC. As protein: CASSLTVSSYEQYF.

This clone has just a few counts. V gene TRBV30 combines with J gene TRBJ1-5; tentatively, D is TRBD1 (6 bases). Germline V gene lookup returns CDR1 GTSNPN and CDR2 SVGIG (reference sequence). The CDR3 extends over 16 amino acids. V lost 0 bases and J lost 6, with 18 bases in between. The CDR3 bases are TGTGCCTGGAGTGTAAGGTTGGGGGGGGCTGGTCAGCCCCAGCATTTT. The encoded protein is CAWSVRLGGAGQPQHF. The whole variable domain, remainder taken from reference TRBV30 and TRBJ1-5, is SQTIHQWPATLVQPVGSPLSLECTVEGTSNPNLYWYRQAAGRGLQLLFYSVGIGQISSEVPQNLSASRPQDRQFILSSKKLLLSDSGFYLCAWSVRLGGAGQPQHFGDGTRLSIL.

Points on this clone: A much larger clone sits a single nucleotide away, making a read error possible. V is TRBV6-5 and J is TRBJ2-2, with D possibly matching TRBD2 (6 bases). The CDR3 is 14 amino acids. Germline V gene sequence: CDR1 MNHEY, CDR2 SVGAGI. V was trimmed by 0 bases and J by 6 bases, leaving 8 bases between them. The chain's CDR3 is CASSYSEGSGELFF. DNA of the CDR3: TGTGCCAGCAGTTACTCGGAGGGGTCCGGGGAGCTGTTTTTT.

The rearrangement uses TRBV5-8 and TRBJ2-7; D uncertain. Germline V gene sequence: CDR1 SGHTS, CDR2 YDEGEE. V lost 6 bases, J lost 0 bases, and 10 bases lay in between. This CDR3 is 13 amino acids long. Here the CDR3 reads CASTFWSSYEQYF. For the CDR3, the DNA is TGTGCCAGCACCTTCTGGTCCTCCTACGAGCAGTACTTC.

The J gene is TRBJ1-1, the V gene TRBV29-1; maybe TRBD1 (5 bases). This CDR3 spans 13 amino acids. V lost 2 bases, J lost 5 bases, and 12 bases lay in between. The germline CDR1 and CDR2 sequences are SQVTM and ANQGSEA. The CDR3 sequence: CSVEIQAGTEAFF. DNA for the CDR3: TGCAGCGTTGAAATACAGGCAGGGACTGAAGCTTTCTTT.

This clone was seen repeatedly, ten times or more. Here the CDR3 DNA reads TGCGCCAGCAGCCAAGATCCGGGGGACCTAAGCGAGCAGTACTTC. It codes for CASSQDPGDLSEQYF. The chain carries TRBV4-3 and TRBJ2-7; D perhaps matches TRBD2 (6 bases). Germline V gives CDR1 LGHNA, CDR2 YSLEER. The germline V and J ends were trimmed by 0 bases and 6 bases, with 15 bases remaining between them. This CDR3 contains 15 residues.

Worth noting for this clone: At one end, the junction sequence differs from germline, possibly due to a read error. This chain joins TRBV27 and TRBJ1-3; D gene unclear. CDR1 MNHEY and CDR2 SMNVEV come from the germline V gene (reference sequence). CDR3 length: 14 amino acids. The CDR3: CASSLSLSGNTIYF. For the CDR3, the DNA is TGTGCCAGCAGTCTATCCCTCTCTGGAAACACCATATATTTT.

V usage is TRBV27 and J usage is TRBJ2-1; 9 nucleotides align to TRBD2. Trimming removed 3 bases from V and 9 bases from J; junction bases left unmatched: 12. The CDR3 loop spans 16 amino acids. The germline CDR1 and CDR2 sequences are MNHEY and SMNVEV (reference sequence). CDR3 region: CASSFLLAGKLGEQFF. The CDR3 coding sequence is TGTGCCAGCAGTTTCTTACTAGCGGGTAAATTAGGTGAGCAGTTCTTC.

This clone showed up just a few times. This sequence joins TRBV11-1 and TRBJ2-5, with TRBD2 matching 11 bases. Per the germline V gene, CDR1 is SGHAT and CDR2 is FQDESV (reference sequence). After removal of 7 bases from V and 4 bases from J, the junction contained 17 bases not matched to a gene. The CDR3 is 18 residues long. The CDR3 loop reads CASTKTGTSGPRGETQYF. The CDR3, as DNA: TGTGCCAGCACTAAGACAGGGACTAGCGGACCCAGGGGAGAGACCCAGTACTTC. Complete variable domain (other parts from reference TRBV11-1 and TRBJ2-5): EAEVAQSPRYKITEKSQAVAFWCDPISGHATLYWYRQILGQGPELLVQFQDESVVDDSQLPKDRFSAERLKGVDSTLKIQPAELGDSAMYLCASTKTGTSGPRGETQYFGPGTRLLVL.

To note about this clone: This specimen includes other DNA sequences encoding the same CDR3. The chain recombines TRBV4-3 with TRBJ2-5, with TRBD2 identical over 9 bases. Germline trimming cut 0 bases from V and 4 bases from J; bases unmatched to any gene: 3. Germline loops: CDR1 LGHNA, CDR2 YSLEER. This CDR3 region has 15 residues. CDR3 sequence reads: CASSQERGGGETQYF. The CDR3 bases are TGCGCCAGCAGCCAAGAGCGGGGGGGCGGAGAGACCCAGTACTTC.

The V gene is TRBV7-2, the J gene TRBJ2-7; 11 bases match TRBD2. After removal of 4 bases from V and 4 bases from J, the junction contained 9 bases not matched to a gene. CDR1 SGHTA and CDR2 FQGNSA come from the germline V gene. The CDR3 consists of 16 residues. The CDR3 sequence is CASSSLTSGKLYEQYF. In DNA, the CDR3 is TGTGCCAGCAGCTCACTGACTAGCGGGAAGTTGTACGAGCAGTACTTC.

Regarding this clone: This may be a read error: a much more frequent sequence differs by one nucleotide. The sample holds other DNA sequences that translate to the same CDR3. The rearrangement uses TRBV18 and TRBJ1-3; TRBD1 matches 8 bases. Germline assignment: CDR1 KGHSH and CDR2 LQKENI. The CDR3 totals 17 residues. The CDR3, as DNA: TGCGCCAGCTCACCAAAGGCAGGGGGCGCGTCTGGAAACACCATATATTTT. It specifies CASSPKAGGASGNTIYF.

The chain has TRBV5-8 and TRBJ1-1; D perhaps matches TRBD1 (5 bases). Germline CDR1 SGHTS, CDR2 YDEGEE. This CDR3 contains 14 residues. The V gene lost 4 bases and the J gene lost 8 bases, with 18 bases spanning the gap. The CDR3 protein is CASSRPGGAREAFF. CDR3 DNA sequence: TGTGCCAGCAGCCGCCCGGGAGGGGCCCGGGAAGCTTTCTTT.

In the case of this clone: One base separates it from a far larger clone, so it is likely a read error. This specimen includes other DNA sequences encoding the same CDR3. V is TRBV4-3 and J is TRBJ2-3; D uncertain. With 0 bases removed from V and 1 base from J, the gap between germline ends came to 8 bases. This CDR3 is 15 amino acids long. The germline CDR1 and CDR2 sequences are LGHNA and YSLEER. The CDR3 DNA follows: TGCGCCAGCAGCCAAGAGGCCATCCGCACAGATACGCAGTATTTT. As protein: CASSQEAIRTDTQYF.

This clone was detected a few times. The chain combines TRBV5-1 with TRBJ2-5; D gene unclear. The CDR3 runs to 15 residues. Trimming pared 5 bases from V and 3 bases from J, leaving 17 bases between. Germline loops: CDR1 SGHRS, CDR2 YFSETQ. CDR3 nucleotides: TGCGCCAGCAGGTTGACTCACCGACCGGAAGAGACCCAGTACTTC. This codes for CASRLTHRPEETQYF.

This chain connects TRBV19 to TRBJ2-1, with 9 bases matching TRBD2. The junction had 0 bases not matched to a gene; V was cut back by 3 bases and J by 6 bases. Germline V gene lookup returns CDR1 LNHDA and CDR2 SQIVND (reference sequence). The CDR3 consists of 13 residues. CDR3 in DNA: TGTGCCAGTAGTATGACTAGCGGCAATGAGCAGTTCTTC. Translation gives CASSMTSGNEQFF.

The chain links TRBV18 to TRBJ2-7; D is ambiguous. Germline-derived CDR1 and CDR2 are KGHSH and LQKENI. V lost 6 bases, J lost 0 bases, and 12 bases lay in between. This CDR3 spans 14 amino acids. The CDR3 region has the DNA TGTGCCAGCTCCCCAGACCTCGGCTCCTACGAGCAGTACTTC. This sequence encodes CASSPDLGSYEQYF.

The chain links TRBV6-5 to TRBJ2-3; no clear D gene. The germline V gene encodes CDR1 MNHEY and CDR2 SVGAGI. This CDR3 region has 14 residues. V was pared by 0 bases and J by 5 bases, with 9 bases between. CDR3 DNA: TGTGCCAGCAGTTACTCAGATCCAGGAGATACGCAGTATTTT. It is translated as CASSYSDPGDTQYF.

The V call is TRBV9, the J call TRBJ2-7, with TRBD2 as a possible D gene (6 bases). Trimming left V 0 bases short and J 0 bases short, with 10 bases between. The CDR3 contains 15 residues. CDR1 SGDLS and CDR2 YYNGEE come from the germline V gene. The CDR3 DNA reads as TGTGCCAGCAGCGTAGGTGGGGGGACCTCCTACGAGCAGTACTTC. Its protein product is CASSVGGGTSYEQYF.

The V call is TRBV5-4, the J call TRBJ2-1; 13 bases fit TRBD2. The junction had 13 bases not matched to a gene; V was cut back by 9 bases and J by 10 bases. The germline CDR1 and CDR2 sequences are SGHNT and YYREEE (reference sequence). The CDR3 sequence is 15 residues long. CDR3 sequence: CATTTQLAGGHEQFF. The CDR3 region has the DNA TGTGCCACTACAACCCAACTAGCGGGAGGGCACGAGCAGTTCTTC. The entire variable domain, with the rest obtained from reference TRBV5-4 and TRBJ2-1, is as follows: ETGVTQSPTHLIKTRGQQVTLRCSSQSGHNTVSWYQQALGQGPQFIFQYYREEENGRGNFPPRFSGLQFPNYSSELNVNALELDDSALYLCATTTQLAGGHEQFFGPGTRLTVL.

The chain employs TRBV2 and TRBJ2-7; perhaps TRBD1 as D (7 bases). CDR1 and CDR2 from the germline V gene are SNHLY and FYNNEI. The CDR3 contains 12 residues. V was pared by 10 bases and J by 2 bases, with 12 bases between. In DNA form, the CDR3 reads TGTGCCACCAGGGGGGCGGCCTACGAGCAGTACTTC. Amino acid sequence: CATRGAAYEQYF.